The rows below give T cell receptor beta chains drawn from one sample of a study of blood T cells in healthy people across ages. Each CDR3 protein is one row after TCRdb ran MiXCR on the 5' RACE reads. The sample includes some 1,800,000 distinct CDR3 sequences, approximately 39% seen only once; the top ten take roughly 23%. The sequencing input was blood. The receptors derive from a human donor in good health. Both conserved end residues are part of each CDR3. The D gene is left open where the match is weak. A clone size is listed for some rows: how often the clone was seen (once, few, many), or a class if it is expanded.

d_call,clone_size,v_call,j_call,cdr3_aa,cdr3_nt
TRBD1,-,TRBV10-3,TRBJ2-2,CAISEGTVTTGELFF,TGTGCCATCAGTGAGGGGACAGTTACTACCGGGGAGCTGTTTTTT
-,-,TRBV7-3,TRBJ2-2,CASSLTGYTGELFF,TGTGCCAGCAGCTTAACAGGGTACACCGGGGAGCTGTTTTTT
-,-,TRBV6-5,TRBJ1-5,CASSYSYGRPQHF,TGTGCCAGCAGTTACTCATATGGGCGGCCCCAGCATTTT
-,few,TRBV6-2/TRBV6-3,TRBJ1-6,CASKDGTYNSPLHF,TGTGCCAGCAAAGACGGGACATATAATTCACCCCTCCACTTT
-,few,TRBV12-5,TRBJ2-7,CASGLVQGGATYEQYF,TGTGCTAGTGGTTTGGTACAGGGGGGGGCAACCTACGAGCAGTACTTC
TRBD2,-,TRBV5-1,TRBJ2-3,CATTSGRIPSTDTQYF,TGCGCCACCACTAGCGGGCGGATACCTAGCACAGATACGCAGTATTTT
-,-,TRBV9,TRBJ2-5,CAGSVARGLNQETQYF,TGTGCCGGCAGCGTAGCTCGGGGACTGAACCAAGAGACCCAGTACTTC
-,-,TRBV5-1,TRBJ2-2,CASMVNTANTGELFF,TGCGCCAGCATGGTGAATACAGCGAACACCGGGGAGCTGTTTTTT
TRBD1,-,TRBV7-8,TRBJ2-5,CASSWTGGGGVYQETQYF,TGTGCCAGCAGCTGGACAGGGGGAGGAGGGGTGTACCAAGAGACCCAGTACTTC
-,-,TRBV11-2,TRBJ2-7,CASSFLAASNEQYF,TGTGCCAGCAGCTTCTTGGCGGCTAGCAACGAGCAGTACTTC
-,few,TRBV24-1,TRBJ1-5,CATRQNSNQPQHF,TGTGCCACCAGGCAGAATAGCAATCAGCCCCAGCATTTT
TRBD2,-,TRBV3-1,TRBJ2-1,CTSSQDAAGVNEQFF,TGTACCAGCAGCCAAGATGCGGCGGGGGTCAATGAGCAGTTCTTC
-,-,TRBV6-5,TRBJ2-3,CASGRATDTQYF,TGTGCCAGCGGGCGGGCCACAGATACGCAGTATTTT
-,many,TRBV29-1,TRBJ2-3,CSGKDGGFTDTQYF,TGCAGCGGTAAAGATGGGGGGTTCACAGATACGCAGTATTTT
-,-,TRBV7-9,TRBJ2-3,CASSSPDYTDTQYF,TGTGCCAGCAGCTCGCCGGATTACACAGATACGCAGTATTTT
TRBD1,-,TRBV5-1,TRBJ1-2,CASSLGTVPRYGYTF,TGCGCCAGCAGCCTCGGGACAGTTCCTCGCTATGGCTACACCTTC